This is a list of T cell receptor beta chains from one sample in a study of cytomegalovirus exposure and HLA in healthy donors. Only in-frame clones appear in the TCRdb table, and some are missing; sequencing was by immunoSEQ multiplex PCR. The table has 200,000 or so clones, 82% seen once. The material sequenced was PBMCs. The origin of the receptors is a boy between 2 and 10 years old in good health and CMV-seronegative. CDR3s leave out the opening cysteine and the closing phenylalanine or tryptophan.

V gene: TRBV2
J gene: TRBJ1-4
CDR3 protein: ASNLRGHGEKLF

V gene: TRBV2
J gene: TRBJ2-7
CDR3 protein: ASSAETNDLYEQY

V gene: TRBV7-9
J gene: TRBJ1-3
CDR3 protein: ASSLRGGARFSSGNTIY

V gene: TRBV4-2
J gene: TRBJ2-1
CDR3 protein: ASSQELAGGSPHEQF

V gene: TRBV6-5
J gene: TRBJ1-1
CDR3 protein: ASTQGGGTEAF

V gene: TRBV30
J gene: TRBJ2-3
CDR3 protein: AWSVTSPPDTQY

V gene: TRBV11-2
J gene: TRBJ2-7
CDR3 protein: ASSYGQGVYEQY

V gene: TRBV7-7
J gene: TRBJ2-5
CDR3 protein: ASSLVGDREGETQY

V gene: TRBV5-1
J gene: TRBJ1-1
CDR3 protein: ASSFEGATEAF

V gene: TRBV18
J gene: TRBJ2-7
CDR3 protein: ASSPPGLAGDEQY